This entry features one T cell receptor (beta chain) sequence. The target antigen is unknown. The data stem from a study of cytomegalovirus exposure and HLA in healthy donors. Turning to the study itself: Drawn from HLA-typed donors, about 85 million unique TCRs were held in an early data release. Study-wide results and caveats: A prior analysis recorded that most TCR beta V segments were productive about 87% or about 30% of the time.

Donors were ostensibly healthy at sampling, although undocumented immune exposures were probable. The PCR used 60 Vbeta and 13 Jbeta primers. Profiling relied on immunoSEQ multiplex PCR, and the TCRdb table lists in-frame clones only, not all of them. The table lists approximately 100,000 clones, 74% of them singletons. The sequenced sample was PBMCs. The source of this sequence is a human donor in good health.

The CDR3 loop is CASSLGLAGGSYNEQFF. The CDR3 DNA reads as TGTGCCAGCAGCTTGGGACTAGCGGGGGGCTCCTACAATGAGCAGTTCTTC. The chain is built from TRBV11-3 and TRBJ2-1; 15 positions agree with TRBD2. V dropped 3 bases and J dropped 0; count of bases not matched to a gene: 0. The germline V gene has CDR1 SGHNT and CDR2 YENEEA. This CDR3 has 17 amino acids.